This TCR beta chain was identified in a study of T cells in Graves' hyperthyroidism and ophthalmopathy. Overall study context: Peripheral blood was collected at initial diagnosis, before any treatment. Study-wide findings and caveats: Stable hyperthyroidism was separated from ophthalmopathy by a model based on 13 V-J features.

About this clonotype itself: Its cognate antigen is unknown.

TCR beta CDR3 sequences were amplified from RNA transcripts. The study used the HTBI primer set for a first-round RT-PCR of the TCR CDR3. TCRdb redid the calling of the multiplex PCR reads with MiXCR, one entry per CDR3 protein. Of under 350,000 distinct CDR3 sequences in the sample, 15% to 20% were seen once. Losses at the gene ends were 5 bases for V and 9 bases for J; bases not matched to a gene: 9. The CDR3 has 15 amino acids. CDR1 is MNHEY, CDR2 SMNVEV, per germline (reference sequence). This receptor was identified in a woman aged 45-65 years with Graves' hyperthyroidism. Sequenced sample: blood. This chain joins TRBV27 and TRBJ2-1, with TRBD2 matching 11 bases. The CDR3 DNA reads as TGTGCCAGCAGTCGCCCACTAGCGGGAGTTGGTGAGCAGTTCTTC. Protein product: CASSRPLAGVGEQFF.